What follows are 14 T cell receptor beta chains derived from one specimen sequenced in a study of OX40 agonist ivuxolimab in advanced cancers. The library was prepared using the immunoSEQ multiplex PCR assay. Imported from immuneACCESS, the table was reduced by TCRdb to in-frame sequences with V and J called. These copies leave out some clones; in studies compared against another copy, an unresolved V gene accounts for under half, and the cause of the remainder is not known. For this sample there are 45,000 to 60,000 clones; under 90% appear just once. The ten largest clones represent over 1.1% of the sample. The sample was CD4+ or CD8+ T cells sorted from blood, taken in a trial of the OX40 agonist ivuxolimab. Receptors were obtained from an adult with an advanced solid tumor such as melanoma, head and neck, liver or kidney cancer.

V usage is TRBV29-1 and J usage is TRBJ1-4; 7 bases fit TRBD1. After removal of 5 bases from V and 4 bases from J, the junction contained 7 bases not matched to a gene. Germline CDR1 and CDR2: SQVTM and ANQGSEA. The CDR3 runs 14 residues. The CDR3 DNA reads TGCAGCGTTCAACAGGGGAATCTTAATGAAAAACTGTTTTTT. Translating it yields CSVQQGNLNEKLFF.

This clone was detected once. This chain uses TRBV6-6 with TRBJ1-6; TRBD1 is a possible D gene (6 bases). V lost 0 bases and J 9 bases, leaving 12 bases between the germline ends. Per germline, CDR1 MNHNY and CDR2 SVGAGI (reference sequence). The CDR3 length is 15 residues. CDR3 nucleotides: TGTGCCAGCAGTTACTCGAGCGGGGGCGTTTCACCCCTCCACTTT. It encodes CASSYSSGGVSPLHF.

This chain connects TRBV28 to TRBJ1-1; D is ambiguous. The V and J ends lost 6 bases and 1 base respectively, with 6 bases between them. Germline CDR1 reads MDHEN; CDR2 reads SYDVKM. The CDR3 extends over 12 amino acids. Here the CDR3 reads CASRPRNTEAFF. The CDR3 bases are TGTGCCAGCAGGCCAAGGAACACTGAAGCTTTCTTT.

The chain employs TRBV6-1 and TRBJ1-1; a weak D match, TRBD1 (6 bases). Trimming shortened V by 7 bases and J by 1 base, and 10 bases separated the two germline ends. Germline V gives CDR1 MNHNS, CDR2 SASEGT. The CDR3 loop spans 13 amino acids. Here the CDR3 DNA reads TGTGCCAGCATTTTACAGGGGAACACTGAAGCTTTCTTT. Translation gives CASILQGNTEAFF.

The CDR3 here is CASRGGGFNGIQYF. Written as DNA, the CDR3 is TGTGCCAGCAGAGGAGGGGGCTTCAACGGCATTCAGTACTTC. The rearrangement joins TRBV6-1 to TRBJ2-4; tentatively, D is TRBD1 (7 bases). The CDR3 length is 14 residues. V lost 6 bases to trimming and J lost 9 bases, with 18 bases between them. Germline CDR1 MNHNS, CDR2 SASEGT.

The CDR3 DNA follows: TGCGCCAGCAGCCAAGATATGGGGGAGACCCAGTACTTC. This codes for CASSQDMGETQYF. V usage is TRBV4-1 and J usage is TRBJ2-5; D is undetermined. Germline V CDR1 and CDR2: MGHRA, YSYEKL. The CDR3 consists of 13 residues. The germline V and J ends were trimmed by 0 bases and 5 bases, with 7 bases remaining between them.

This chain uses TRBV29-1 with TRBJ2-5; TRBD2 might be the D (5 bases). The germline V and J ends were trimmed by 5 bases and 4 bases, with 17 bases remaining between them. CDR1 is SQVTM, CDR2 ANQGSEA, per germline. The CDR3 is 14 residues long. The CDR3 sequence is CSVKRYPEAETQYF. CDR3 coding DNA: TGCAGCGTTAAGCGGTACCCGGAGGCAGAGACCCAGTACTTC.

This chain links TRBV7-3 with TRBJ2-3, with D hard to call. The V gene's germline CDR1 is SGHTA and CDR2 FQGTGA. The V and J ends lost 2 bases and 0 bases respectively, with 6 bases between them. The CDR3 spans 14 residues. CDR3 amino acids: CASSLGSSTDTQYF. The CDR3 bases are TGTGCCAGCAGCTTAGGGTCTAGCACAGATACGCAGTATTTT.

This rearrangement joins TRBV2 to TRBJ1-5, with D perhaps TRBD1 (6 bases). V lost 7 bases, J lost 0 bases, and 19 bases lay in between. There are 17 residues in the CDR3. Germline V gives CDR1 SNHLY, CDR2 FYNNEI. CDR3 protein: CASKKTGTSYSNQPQHF. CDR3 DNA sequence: TGTGCCAGCAAGAAAACAGGGACCTCATATAGCAATCAGCCCCAGCATTTT.

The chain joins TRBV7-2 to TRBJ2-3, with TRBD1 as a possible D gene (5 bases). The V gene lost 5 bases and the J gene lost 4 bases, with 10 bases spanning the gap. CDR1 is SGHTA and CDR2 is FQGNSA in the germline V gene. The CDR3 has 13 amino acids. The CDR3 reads CASSRGSADTQYF. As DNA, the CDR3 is TGTGCCAGCAGCAGGGGCTCGGCAGATACGCAGTATTTT.

In DNA, the CDR3 is TGTGCCAGCCGAGGGGCGGGGGAGCTGTTTTTT. Amino acid sequence: CASRGAGELFF. V and J are TRBV2 and TRBJ2-2; either TRBD1 or TRBD2 may fit D (5 bases each). Germline V gives CDR1 SNHLY, CDR2 FYNNEI. With 8 bases removed from V and 8 bases from J, the gap between germline ends came to 9 bases. This CDR3 is built from 11 residues.

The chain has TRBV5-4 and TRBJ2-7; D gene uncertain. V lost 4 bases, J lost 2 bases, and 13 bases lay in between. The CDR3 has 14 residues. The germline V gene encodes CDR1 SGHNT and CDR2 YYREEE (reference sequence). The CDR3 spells CASSPYTRPYEQYF. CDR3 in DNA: TGTGCCAGCAGCCCATACACCCGACCCTACGAGCAGTACTTC.

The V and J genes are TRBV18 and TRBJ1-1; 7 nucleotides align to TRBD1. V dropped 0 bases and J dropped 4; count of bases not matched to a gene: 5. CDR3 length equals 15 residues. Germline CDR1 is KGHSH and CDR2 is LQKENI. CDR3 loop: CASSPPGGGPTEAFF. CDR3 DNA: TGTGCCAGCTCACCACCGGGAGGGGGCCCCACTGAAGCTTTCTTT.

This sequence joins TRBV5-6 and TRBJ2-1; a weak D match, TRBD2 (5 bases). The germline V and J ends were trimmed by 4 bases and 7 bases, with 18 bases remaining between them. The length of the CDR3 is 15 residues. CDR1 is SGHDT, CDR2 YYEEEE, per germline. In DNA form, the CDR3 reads TGTGCCAGCAGCCCGCTCCTCGGGGAACGGAATGAGCAGTTCTTC. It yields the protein CASSPLLGERNEQFF.